This T cell receptor (beta chain) was identified in a study of T cell responses to AZD1222 COVID-19 vaccine. Study background: The study pooled second doses at about 4 or about 12 weeks.

Turning to this clone: Its antigen is unidentified.

Profiling relied on immunoSEQ multiplex PCR, and the TCRdb table lists in-frame clones only, not all of them. Of under 150,000 clones listed, more than 90% are singletons. Notes on the study in general: A rise in Spike-specific TCR breadth and depth followed two AZD1222 doses.

Looked up from germline, CDR1 is LNHDA and CDR2 is SQIVND (reference sequence). V shed 3 bases and J shed 8 bases, with 16 bases lying between them. This CDR3 comprises 14 residues. The sequence was collected from an adult in good health. Material: peripheral blood, obtained on day 0 of AZD1222 vaccination. V gene TRBV19 combines with J gene TRBJ1-1, with D possibly being TRBD1 (5 bases). CDR3 DNA: TGTGCCAGTAGTATTCCTGCTAGGGGAGCCGAAGCTTTCTTT. Translation gives CASSIPARGAEAFF.